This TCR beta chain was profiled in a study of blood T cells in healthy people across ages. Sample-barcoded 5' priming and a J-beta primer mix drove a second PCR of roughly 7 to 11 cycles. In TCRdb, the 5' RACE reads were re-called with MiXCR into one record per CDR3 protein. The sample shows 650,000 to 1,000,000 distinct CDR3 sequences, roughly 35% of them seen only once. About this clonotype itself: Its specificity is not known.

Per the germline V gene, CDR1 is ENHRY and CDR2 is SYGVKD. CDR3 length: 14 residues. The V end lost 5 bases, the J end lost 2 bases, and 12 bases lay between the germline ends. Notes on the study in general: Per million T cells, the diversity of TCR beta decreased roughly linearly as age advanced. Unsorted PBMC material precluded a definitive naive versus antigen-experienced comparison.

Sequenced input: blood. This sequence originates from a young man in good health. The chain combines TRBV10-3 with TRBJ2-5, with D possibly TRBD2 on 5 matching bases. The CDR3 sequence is CAISLEGLQETQYF. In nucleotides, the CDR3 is TGTGCCATCAGTCTTGAGGGTCTTCAAGAGACCCAGTACTTC.